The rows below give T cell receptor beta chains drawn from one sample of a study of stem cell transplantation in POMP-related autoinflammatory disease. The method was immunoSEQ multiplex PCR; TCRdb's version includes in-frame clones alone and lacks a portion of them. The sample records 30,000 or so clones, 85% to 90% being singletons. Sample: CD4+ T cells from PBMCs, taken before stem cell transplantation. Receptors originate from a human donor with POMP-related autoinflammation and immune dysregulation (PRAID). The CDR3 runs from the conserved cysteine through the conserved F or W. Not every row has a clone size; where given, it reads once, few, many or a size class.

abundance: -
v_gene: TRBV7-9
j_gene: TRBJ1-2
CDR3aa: CASSNGALTGDYTF

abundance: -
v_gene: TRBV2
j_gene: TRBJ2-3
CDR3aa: CASSEARPLQGSQYF

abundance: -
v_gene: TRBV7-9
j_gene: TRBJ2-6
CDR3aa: CASSLVGLSGANVLTF

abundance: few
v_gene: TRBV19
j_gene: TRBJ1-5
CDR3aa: CASTIQGGQPQHF

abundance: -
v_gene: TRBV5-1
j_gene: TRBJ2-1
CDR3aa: CASSLPTSGSPDEQFF

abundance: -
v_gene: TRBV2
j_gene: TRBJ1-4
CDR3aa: CASGQGARTNEKLFF

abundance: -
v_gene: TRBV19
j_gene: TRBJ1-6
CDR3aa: CASREQGSDNSPLHF

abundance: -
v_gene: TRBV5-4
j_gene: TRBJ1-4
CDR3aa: CASSSPGRDEKLFF

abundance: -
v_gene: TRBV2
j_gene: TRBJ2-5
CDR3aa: CASAEETQYF

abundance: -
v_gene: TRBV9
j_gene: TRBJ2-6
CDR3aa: CASSVEAQGAGANVLTF

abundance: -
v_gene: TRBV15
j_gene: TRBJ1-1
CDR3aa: CATSRGYRNTEAFF

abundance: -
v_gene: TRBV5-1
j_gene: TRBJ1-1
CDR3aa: CASSGLNTEAFF

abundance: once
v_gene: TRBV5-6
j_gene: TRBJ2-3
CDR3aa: CASSPTGRDTQYF

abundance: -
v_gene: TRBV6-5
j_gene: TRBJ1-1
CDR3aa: CASSRRQGDTEAFF

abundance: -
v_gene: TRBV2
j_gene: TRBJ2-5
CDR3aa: CASSELPRGTETQYF

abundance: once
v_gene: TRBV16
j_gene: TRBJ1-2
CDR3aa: CASSQEFRVTYGYTF

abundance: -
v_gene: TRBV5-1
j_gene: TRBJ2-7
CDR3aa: CASSVGPRREIPYEQYF

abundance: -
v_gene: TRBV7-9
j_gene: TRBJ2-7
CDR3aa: CASSSYPYEQYF

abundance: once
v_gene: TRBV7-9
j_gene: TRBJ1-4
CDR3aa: CASSLDPGSGEKLFF

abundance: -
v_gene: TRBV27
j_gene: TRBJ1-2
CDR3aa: CASSPLDRGLGYTF

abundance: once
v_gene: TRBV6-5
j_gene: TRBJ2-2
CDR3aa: CASSLAGGASGELFF

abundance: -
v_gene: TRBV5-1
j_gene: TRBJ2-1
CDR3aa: CASSLSQTTNYNEQFF

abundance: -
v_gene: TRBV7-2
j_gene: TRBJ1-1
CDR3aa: CAPTEAFF

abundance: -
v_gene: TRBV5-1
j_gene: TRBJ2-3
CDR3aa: CASSLLGQGSDTQYF

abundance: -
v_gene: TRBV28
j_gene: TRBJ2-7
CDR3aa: CASSALPGQRSHSPYYEQYF

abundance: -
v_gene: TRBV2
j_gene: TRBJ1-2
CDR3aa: CASSDRGYGYTF

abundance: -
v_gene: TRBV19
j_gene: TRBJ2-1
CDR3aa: CASSKNRVNEQFF

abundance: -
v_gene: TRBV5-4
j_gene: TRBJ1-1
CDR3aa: CASRSLANTEAFF

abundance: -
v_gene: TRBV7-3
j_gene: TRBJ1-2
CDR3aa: CASSSPTGDGYTF

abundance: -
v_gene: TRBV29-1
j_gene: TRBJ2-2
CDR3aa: CSALDRNTGELFF

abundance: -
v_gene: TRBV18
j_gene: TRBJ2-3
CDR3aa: CASSPSAGRDTQYF

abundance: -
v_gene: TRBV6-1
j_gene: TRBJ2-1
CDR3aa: CASSVLTSGGYNEQFF

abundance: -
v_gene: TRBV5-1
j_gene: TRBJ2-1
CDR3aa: CASSFLAGGPHEQFF

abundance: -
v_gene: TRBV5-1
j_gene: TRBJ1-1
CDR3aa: CASSEIQSGDEAFF

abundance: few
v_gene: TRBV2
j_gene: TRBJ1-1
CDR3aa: CASSGDDRDAFF

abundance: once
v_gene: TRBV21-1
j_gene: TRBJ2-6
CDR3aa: CASRQKGGPGANVLTF

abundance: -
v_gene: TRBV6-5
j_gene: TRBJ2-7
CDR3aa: CASSYSYRGNEQYF

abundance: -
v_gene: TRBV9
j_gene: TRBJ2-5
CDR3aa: CASSVEGGFETQYF

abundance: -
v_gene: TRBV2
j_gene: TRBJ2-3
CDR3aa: CASKDREEDTQYF

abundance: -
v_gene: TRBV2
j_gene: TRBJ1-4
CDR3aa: CASRVLGQATNEKLFF

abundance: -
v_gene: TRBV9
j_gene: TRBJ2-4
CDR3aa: CASSVEAALAKNIQYF

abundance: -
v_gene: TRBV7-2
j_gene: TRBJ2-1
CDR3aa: CASSSRGAGGYNEQFF

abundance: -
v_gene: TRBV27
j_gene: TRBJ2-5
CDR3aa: CASRSGLDDETQYF

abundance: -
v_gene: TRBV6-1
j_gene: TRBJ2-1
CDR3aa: CASTDPGPGGAWYNEQFF

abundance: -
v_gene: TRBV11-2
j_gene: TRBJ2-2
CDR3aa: CASSLLAANTGELFF

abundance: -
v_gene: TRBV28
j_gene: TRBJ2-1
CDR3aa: CASSRPGTSHEQFF

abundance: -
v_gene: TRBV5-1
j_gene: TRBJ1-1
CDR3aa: CASSLRLNTEAFF

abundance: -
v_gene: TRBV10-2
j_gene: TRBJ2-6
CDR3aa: CASSSSGANVLTF

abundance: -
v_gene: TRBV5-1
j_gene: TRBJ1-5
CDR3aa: CASSLGGTGVDQPQHF

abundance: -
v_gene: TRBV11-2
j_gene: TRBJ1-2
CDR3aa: CASSTEGQGRFDGYTF

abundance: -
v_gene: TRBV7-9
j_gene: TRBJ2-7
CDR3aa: CASSLGTTYEQYF

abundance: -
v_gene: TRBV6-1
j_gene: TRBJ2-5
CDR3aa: CASRFRTPQETQYF

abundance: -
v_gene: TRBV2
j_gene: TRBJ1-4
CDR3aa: CASIRGANEKLFF

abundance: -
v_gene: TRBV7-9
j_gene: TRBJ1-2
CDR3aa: CASSPGRLYGYTF

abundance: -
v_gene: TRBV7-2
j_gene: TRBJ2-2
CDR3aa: CASSIRPGGRHVGELFF

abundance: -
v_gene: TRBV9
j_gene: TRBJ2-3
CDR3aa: CASSPRGTGPTDTQYF

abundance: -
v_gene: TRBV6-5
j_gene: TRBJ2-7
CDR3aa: CASSLSGAYEQYF

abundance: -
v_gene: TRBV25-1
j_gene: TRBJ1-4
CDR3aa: CASSGRGTVEKLFF

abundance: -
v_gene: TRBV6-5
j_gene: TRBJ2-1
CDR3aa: CASQRGNEQFF